These 12 T cell receptor beta chains were all obtained from the same sample, sequenced in a study of T cell responses to AZD1222 COVID-19 vaccine. Libraries were prepared by immunoSEQ multiplex PCR; TCRdb keeps only in-frame clonotypes and omits some of them. Of around 120,000 clones listed, roughly 90% were seen once; the top ten hold 14%. The material sequenced was peripheral blood, taken on day 0 of AZD1222 vaccination. These receptors came from an adult in good health.

This rearrangement joins TRBV12-3 or TRBV12-4 to TRBJ2-3; a weak D match, TRBD2 (5 bases). Trimming removed 5 bases from V and 7 bases from J, with 13 bases in between. The CDR3 contains 13 residues. This CDR3 reads CASSQDSVYTQYF. In nucleotides, the CDR3 is TGTGCCAGCAGTCAGGACTCAGTCTATACGCAGTATTTT.

This rearrangement joins TRBV4-2 to TRBJ2-1, with TRBD2 matching over 11 bases. The ends lost 4 bases at V and 6 bases at J; junction bases unmatched: 14. Germline loops: CDR1 LGHNA, CDR2 YNFKEQ. The CDR3 is 18 residues long. CDR3 in amino acids: CASSPRTSGSALGNEQFF. In DNA, the CDR3 is TGTGCCAGCAGCCCTCGAACTAGCGGGAGTGCTCTGGGCAATGAGCAGTTCTTC.

In its sample, this clone was seen once. The gene calls are TRBV3-1 (or the pseudogene TRBV3-2) and TRBJ2-1; 7 positions match TRBD2. This CDR3 region has 15 residues. The trim removed 8 bases at V and 1 base at J, leaving 8 bases unmatched. The germline CDR1 and CDR2 sequences are LGHDT and YNNKEL (reference sequence). This chain's CDR3 is CASPRGEGSYNEQFF. In nucleotides, the CDR3 is TGTGCCAGCCCCCGGGGGGAGGGGTCCTACAATGAGCAGTTCTTC.

The chain joins TRBV4-1 to TRBJ1-6; D ambiguous. Trimming left V 0 bases short and J 7 bases short, with 13 bases between. The V gene's germline CDR1 is MGHRA and CDR2 YSYEKL. This CDR3 region has 16 residues. The CDR3 is CASSQERTGGNSPLHF. The CDR3 region has the DNA TGCGCCAGCAGCCAAGAAAGGACTGGCGGCAATTCACCCCTCCACTTT.

The table lists this clone with many counts. The gene calls are TRBV7-2 and TRBJ2-1; perhaps TRBD2 as D (6 bases). V lost 5 bases and J 7 bases, leaving 15 bases between the germline ends. Germline CDR1 reads SGHTA; CDR2 reads FQGNSA. This CDR3 is built from 14 residues. The CDR3 sequence is CASSPRDFFNEQFF. The CDR3, as DNA: TGTGCCAGCAGCCCGCGGGACTTCTTTAATGAGCAGTTCTTC. Complete variable domain (other parts from reference TRBV7-2 and TRBJ2-1): GAGVSQSPSNKVTEKGKDVELRCDPISGHTALYWYRQSLGQGLEFLIYFQGNSAPDKSGLPSDRFSAERTGGSVSTLTIQRTQQEDSAVYLCASSPRDFFNEQFFGPGTRLTVL.

The chain is built from TRBV28 and TRBJ2-3; D gene ambiguous. V gave up 6 bases and J gave up 2 bases, with 15 bases separating them. The germline CDR1 and CDR2 sequences are MDHEN and SYDVKM. CDR3 length equals 15 residues. The CDR3 spells CASRQSNTPTDTQYF. CDR3 in DNA: TGTGCCAGCAGACAGAGTAACACCCCCACAGATACGCAGTATTTT. The whole variable domain, remainder taken from reference TRBV28 and TRBJ2-3, is DVKVTQSSRYLVKRTGEKVFLECVQDMDHENMFWYRQDPGLGLRLIYFSYDVKMKEKGDIPEGYSVSREKKERFSLILESASTNQTSMYLCASRQSNTPTDTQYFGPGTRLTVL.

The V gene is TRBV4-1, the J gene TRBJ1-4; no clear D. CDR1 is MGHRA, CDR2 YSYEKL, per germline. The V and J ends lost 0 bases and 3 bases respectively, with 14 bases between them. The CDR3 runs to 17 residues. CDR3 in amino acids: CASSQDPPGSANEKLFF. CDR3 bases: TGCGCCAGCAGCCAAGATCCCCCGGGGTCAGCTAATGAAAAACTGTTTTTT.

This sequence joins TRBV2 and TRBJ1-1, with D uncertain. The CDR3 extends over 8 amino acids. CDR1 is SNHLY, CDR2 FYNNEI, per germline. Trimming removed 10 bases from V and 8 bases from J, with 5 bases in between. The CDR3 loop is CATTEAFF. The CDR3 DNA is TGTGCCACCACCGAAGCTTTCTTT.

The genes are TRBV10-3 and TRBJ2-3, with TRBD2 identical over 14 bases. Germline lookup yields CDR1 ENHRY and CDR2 SYGVKD. There are 16 residues in the CDR3. Trimming cost V 6 bases and J 1 base; bases outside gene matches: 3. The CDR3 nucleotides read TGTGCCATCAGACCGGGACTAGCGGGGGGCACAGATACGCAGTATTTT. It is translated as CAIRPGLAGGTDTQYF.

The chain uses TRBV28 and TRBJ2-1; possibly TRBD1 for D (5 bases). The germline V and J ends were trimmed by 6 bases and 8 bases, with 20 bases remaining between them. There are 15 residues in the CDR3. Germline V gives CDR1 MDHEN, CDR2 SYDVKM. The CDR3: CASSLGDRTLDEQFF. CDR3 nucleotides: TGTGCCAGCAGCCTCGGTGACAGAACTCTAGATGAGCAGTTCTTC.

V gene TRBV10-2 combines with J gene TRBJ2-1; the D is unclear. V was clipped by 8 bases and J by 5 bases, with 13 bases between them. CDR3 size: 13 residues. Looked up from germline, CDR1 is WSHSY and CDR2 is SAAADI. The CDR3 DNA follows: TGCGCCAGCGCCGAAGGCGCGGACAATGAGCAGTTCTTC. Translated, it gives CASAEGADNEQFF.

This clone was seen only once. The gene calls are TRBV6-2 or TRBV6-3 and TRBJ2-5, with TRBD1 matching over 8 bases. The CDR3 is 14 residues long. Germline V gives CDR1 MNHEY, CDR2 SVGEGT. Unmatched junction bases numbered 4, after V lost 5 bases and J lost 2 bases. DNA of the CDR3: TGTGCCAGCAGTGGACAGGGTGGGCAAGAGACCCAGTACTTC. This sequence encodes CASSGQGGQETQYF.